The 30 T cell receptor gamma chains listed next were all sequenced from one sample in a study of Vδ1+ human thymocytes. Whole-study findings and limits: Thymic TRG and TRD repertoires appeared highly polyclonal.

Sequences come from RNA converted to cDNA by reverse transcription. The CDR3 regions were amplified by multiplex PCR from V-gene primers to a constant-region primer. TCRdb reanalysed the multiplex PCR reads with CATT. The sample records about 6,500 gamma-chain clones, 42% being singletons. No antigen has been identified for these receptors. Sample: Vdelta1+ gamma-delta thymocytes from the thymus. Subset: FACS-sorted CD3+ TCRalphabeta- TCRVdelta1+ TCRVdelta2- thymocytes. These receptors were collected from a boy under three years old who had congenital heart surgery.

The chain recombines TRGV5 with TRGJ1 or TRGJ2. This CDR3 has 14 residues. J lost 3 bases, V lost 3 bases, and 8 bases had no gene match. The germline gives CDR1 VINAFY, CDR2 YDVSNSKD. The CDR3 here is CATWDQDFYYKKLF. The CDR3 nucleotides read TGTGCCACCTGGGACCAGGATTTTTATTATAAGAAACTCTTT.

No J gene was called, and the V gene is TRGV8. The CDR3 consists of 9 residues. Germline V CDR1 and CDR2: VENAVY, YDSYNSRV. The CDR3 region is CATWDKELF. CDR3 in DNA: TGTGCCACCTGGGATAAGGAACTCTTT.

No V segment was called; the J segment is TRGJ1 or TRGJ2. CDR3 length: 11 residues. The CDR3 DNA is TGTGCCACCTGGGCCCGGTATAAGAAACTCTTT. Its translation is CATWARYKKLF.

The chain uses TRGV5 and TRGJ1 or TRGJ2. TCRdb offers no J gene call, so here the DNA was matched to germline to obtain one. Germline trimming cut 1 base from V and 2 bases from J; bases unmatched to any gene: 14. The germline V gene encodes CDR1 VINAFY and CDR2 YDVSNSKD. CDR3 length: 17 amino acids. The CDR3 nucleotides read TGTGCCACCTGGGACAGAGGATTAGGGACCTATTATTATAAGAAACTCTTT. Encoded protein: CATWDRGLGTYYYKKLF.

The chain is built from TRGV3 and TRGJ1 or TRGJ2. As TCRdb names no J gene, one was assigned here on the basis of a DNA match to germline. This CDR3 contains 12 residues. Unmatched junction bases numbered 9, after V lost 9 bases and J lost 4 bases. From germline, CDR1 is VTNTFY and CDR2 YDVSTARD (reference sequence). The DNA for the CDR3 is TGTGCCACCGGGTGTCGGTATTATAAGAAACTCTTT. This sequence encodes CATGCRYYKKLF.

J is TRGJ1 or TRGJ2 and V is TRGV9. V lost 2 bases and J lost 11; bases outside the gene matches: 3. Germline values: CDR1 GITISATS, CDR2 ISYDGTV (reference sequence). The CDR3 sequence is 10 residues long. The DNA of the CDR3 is TGTGCCTTGTGGGAGGATCAGAAACTCTTT. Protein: CALWEDQKLF.

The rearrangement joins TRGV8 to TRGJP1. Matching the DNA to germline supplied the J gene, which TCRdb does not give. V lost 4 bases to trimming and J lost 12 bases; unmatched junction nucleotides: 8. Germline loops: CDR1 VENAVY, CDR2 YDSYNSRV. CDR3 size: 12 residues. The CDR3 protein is CATWDRPGFKIF. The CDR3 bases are TGTGCCACCTGGGACAGGCCGGGGTTCAAGATATTT.

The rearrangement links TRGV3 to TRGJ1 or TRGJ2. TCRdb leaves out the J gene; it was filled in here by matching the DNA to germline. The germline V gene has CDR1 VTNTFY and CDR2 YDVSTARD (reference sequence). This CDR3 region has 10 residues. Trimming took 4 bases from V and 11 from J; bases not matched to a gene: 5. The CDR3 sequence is CATWESQKLF. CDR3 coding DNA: TGTGCCACCTGGGAGAGTCAGAAACTCTTT.

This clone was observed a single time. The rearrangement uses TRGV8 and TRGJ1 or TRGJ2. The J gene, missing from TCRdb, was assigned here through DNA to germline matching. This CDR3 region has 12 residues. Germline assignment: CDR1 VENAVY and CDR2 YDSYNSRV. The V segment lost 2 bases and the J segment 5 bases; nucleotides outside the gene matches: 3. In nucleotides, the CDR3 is TGTGCCACCTGGGATACCAATTATAAGAAACTCTTT. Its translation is CATWDTNYKKLF.

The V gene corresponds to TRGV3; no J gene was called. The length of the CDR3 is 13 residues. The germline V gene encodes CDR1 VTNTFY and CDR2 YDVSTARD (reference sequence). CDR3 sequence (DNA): TGTGCCACCTGGCTCCGGATGGGTTATAAGAAACTATTT. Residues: CATWLRMGYKKLF.

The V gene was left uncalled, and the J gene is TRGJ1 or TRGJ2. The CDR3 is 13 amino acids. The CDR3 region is CATFDLTYYKKLF. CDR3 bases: TGTGCCACCTTTGATCTGACTTATTATAAGAAACTCTTT.

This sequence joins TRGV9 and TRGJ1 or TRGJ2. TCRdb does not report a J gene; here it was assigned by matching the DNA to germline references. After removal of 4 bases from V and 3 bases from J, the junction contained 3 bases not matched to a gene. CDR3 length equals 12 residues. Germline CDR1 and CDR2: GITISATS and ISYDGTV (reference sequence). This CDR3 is CALWEPYYKKLF. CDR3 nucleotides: TGTGCCTTGTGGGAACCTTATTATAAGAAACTCTTT.

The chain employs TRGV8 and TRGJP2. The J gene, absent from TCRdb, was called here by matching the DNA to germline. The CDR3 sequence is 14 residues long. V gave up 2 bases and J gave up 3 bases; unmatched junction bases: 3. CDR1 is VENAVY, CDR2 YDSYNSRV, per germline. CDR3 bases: TGTGCCACCTGGGATACGTGTAGTGATTGGATCAAGACGTTT. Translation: CATWDTCSDWIKTF.

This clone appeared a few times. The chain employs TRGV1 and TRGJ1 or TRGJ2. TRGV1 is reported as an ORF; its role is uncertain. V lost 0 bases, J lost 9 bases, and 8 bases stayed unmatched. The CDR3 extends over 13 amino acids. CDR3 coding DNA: TGTGCCACCTGGGACAGGAACATGGGTAAGAAACTCTTT. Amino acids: CATWDRNMGKKLF.

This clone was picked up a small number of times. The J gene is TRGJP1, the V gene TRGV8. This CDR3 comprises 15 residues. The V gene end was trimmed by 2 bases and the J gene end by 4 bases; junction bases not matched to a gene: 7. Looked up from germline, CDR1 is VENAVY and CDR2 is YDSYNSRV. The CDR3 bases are TGTGCCACCTGGGATAAGGGATACACTGGTTGGTTCAAGATATTT. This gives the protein CATWDKGYTGWFKIF.

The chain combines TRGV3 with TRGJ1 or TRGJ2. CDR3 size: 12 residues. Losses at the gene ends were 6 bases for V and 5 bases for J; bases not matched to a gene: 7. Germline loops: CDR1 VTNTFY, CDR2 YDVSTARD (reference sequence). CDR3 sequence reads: CATWSLHYKKLF. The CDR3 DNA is TGTGCCACCTGGTCCCTTCATTATAAGAAACTCTTT.

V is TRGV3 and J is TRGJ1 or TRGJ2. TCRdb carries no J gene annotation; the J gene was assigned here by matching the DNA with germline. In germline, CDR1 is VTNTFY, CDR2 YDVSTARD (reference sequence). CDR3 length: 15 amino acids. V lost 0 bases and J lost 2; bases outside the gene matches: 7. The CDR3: CATWDRLYDYYKKLF. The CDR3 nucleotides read TGTGCCACCTGGGACAGGCTATACGATTATTATAAGAAACTCTTT.

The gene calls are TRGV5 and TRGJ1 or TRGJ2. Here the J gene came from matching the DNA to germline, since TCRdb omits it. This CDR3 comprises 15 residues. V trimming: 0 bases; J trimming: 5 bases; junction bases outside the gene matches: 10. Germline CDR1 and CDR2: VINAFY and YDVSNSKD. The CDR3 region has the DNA TGTGCCACCTGGGACAGGGTCCCAGTGGATTATAAGAAACTCTTT. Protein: CATWDRVPVDYKKLF.

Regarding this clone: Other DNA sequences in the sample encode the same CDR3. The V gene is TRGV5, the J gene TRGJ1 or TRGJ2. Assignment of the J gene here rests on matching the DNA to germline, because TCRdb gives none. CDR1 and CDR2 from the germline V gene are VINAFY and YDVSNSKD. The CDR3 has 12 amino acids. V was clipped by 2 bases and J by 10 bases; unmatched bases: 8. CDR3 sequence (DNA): TGTGCCACCTGGGACATGGCCGGGAAGAAACTCTTT. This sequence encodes CATWDMAGKKLF.

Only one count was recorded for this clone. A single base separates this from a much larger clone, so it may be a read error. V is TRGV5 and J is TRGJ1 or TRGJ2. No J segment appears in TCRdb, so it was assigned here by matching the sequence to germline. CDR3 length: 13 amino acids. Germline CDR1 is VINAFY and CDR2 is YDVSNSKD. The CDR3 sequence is CAAWDRHYYKKLF. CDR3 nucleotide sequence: TGTGCCGCCTGGGACAGGCATTATTATAAGAAACTCTTT.

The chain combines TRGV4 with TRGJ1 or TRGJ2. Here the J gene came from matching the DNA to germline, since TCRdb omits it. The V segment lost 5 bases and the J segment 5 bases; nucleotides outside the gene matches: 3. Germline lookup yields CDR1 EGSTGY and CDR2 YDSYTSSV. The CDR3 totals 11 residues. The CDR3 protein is CATWAHYKKLF. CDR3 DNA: TGTGCCACCTGGGCGCATTATAAGAAACTCTTT.

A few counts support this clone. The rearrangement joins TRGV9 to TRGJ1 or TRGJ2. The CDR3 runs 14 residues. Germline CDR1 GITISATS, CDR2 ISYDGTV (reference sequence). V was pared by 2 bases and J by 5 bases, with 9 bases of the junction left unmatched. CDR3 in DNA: TGTGCCTTGTGGGAGGGGCGGTGCAATTATAAGAAACTCTTT. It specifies CALWEGRCNYKKLF.

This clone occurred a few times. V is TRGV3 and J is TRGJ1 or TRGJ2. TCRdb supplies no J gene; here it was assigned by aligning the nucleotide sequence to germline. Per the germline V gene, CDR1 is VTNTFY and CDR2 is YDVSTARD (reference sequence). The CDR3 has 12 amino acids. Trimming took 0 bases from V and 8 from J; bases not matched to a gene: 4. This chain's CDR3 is CATWDRYNKKLF. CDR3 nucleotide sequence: TGTGCCACCTGGGACAGGTACAATAAGAAACTCTTT.

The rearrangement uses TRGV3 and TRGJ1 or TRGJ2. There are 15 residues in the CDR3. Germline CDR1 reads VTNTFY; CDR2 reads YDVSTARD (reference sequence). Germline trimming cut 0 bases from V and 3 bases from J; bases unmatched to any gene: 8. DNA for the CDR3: TGTGCCACCTGGGACAGGCGGGGGTCTTATTATAAGAAACTCTTT. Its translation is CATWDRRGSYYKKLF.

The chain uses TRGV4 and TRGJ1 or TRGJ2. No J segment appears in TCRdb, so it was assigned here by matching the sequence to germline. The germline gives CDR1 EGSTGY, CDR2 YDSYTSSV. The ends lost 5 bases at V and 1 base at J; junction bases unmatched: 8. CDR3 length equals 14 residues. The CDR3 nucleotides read TGTGCCACCTGGGTATCCGCCAATTATTATAAGAAACTCTTT. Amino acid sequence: CATWVSANYYKKLF.

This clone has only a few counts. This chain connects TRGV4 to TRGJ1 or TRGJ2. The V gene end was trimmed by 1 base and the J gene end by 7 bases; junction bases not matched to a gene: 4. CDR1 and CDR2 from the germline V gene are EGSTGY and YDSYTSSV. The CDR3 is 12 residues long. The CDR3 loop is CATWDGDYKKLF. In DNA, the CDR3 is TGTGCCACCTGGGATGGTGACTATAAGAAACTCTTT.

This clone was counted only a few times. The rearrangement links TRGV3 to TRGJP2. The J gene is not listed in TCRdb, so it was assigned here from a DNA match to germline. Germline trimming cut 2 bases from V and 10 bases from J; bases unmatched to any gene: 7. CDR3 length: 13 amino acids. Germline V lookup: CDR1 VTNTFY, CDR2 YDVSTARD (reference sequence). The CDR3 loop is CATWDTRRWIKTF. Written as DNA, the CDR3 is TGTGCCACCTGGGACACCCGGCGTTGGATCAAGACGTTT.

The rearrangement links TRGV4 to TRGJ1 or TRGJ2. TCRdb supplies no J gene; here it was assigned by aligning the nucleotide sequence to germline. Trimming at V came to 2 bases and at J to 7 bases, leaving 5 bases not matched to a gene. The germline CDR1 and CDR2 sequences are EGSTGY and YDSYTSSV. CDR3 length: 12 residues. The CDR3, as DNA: TGTGCCACCTGGGATGTAAACTATAAGAAACTCTTT. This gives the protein CATWDVNYKKLF.

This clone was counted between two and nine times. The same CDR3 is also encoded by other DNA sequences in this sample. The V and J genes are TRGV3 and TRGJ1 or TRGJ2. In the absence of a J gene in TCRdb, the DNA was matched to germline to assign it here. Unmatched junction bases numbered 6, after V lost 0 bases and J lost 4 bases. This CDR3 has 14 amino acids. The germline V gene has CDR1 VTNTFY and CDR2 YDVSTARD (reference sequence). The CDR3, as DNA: TGTGCCACCTGGGACAGGCCCCCCTATTATAAGAAACTCTTT. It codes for CATWDRPPYYKKLF.

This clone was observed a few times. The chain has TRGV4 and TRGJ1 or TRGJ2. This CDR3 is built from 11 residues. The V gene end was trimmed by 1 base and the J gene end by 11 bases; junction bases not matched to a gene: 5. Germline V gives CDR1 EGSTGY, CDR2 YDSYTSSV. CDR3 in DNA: TGTGCCACCTGGGATGGTAAGGAGAAACTCTTT. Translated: CATWDGKEKLF.